This T cell receptor (beta chain) was retrieved from a study of cytomegalovirus exposure and HLA in healthy donors. In the PCR, 60 Vbeta and 13 Jbeta primers were used. Assay: immunoSEQ multiplex PCR; the TCRdb copy retains only in-frame clones and omits some. The repertoire holds approximately 110,000 clones, with about 74% as singletons. J was trimmed by 4 bases and V by 5 bases; bases with no gene match: 12. This CDR3 spans 17 amino acids. CDR1 is SGHTA, CDR2 FQGNSA, per germline. This sequence was found in a woman aged 45-65 years in good health and CMV-seropositive. The sequencing sample was made of PBMCs. The chain couples TRBV7-2 to TRBJ2-5, with TRBD2 identical over 11 bases. The CDR3 loop is CASSPPLAGAPGETQYF. The CDR3 DNA follows: TGTGCCAGCAGCCCACCACTAGCGGGGGCCCCCGGAGAGACCCAGTACTTC.